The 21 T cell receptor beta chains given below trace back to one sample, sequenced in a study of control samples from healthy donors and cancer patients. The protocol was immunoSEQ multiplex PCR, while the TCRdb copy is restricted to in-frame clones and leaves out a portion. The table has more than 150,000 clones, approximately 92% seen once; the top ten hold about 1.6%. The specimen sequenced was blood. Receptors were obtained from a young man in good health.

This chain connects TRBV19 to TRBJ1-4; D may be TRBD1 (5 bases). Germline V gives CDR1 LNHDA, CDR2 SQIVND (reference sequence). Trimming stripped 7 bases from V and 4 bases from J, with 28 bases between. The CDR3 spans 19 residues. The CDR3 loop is CASTPGTYWAPRGNEKLFF. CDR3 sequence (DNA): TGTGCCAGTACCCCAGGGACTTACTGGGCACCCAGAGGTAATGAAAAACTGTTTTTT.

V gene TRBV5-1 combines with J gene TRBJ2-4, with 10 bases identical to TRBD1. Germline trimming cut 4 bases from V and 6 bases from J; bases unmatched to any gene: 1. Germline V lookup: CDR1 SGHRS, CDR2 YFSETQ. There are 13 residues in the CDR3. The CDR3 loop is CASSDRGRNIQYF. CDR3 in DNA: TGCGCCAGCAGCGACAGGGGGCGAAACATTCAGTACTTC.

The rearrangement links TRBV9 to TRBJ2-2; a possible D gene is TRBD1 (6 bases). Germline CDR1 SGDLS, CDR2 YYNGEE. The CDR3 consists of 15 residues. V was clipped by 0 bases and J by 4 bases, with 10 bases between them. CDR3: CASSVDPRGTGELFF. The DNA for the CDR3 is TGTGCCAGCAGCGTAGACCCCAGGGGCACCGGGGAGCTGTTTTTT. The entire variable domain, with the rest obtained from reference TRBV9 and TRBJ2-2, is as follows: DSGVTQTPKHLITATGQRVTLRCSPRSGDLSVYWYQQSLDQGLQFLIQYYNGEERAKGNILERFSAQQFPDLHSELNLSSLELGDSALYFCASSVDPRGTGELFFGEGSRLTVL.

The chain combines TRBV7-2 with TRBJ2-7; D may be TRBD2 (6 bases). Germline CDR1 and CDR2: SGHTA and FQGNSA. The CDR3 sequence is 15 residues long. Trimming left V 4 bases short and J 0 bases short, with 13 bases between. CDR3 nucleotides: TGTGCCAGCAGCTCTCTGGGGGACTTCTCCTACGAGCAGTACTTC. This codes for CASSSLGDFSYEQYF.

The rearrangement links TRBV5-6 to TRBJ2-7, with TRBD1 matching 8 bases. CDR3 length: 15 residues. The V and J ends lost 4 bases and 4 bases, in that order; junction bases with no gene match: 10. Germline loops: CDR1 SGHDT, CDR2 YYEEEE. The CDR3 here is CASSPRQGMKYEQYF. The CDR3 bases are TGTGCCAGCAGCCCAAGACAGGGGATGAAATACGAGCAGTACTTC.

CDR3 bases: TGTGCCAGCAAGATCGGACAGGCTACCTACGAGCAGTACTTC. Its translation is CASKIGQATYEQYF. The chain has TRBV2 and TRBJ2-7, with TRBD1 matching over 7 bases. The germline CDR1 and CDR2 sequences are SNHLY and FYNNEI. Unmatched junction bases numbered 8, after V lost 7 bases and J lost 2 bases. CDR3 size: 14 residues. The complete variable domain, with remaining parts taken from reference TRBV2 and TRBJ2-7, reads EPEVTQTPSHQVTQMGQEVILRCVPISNHLYFYWYRQILGQKVEFLVSFYNNEISEKSEIFDDQFSVERPDGSNFTLKIRSTKLEDSAMYFCASKIGQATYEQYFGPGTRLTVT.

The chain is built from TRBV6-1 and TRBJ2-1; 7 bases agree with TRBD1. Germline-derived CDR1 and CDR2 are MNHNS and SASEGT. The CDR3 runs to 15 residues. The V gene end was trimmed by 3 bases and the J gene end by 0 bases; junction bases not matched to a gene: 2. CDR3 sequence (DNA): TGTGCCAGCAGTGAGGACAGGAGCTCCTACAATGAGCAGTTCTTC. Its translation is CASSEDRSSYNEQFF.

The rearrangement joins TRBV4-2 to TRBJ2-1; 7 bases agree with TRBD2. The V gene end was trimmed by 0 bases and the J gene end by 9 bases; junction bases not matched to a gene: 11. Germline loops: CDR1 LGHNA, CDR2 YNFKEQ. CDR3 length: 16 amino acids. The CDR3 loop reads CASSQDLPSGVGEQFF. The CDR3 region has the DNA TGTGCCAGCAGCCAAGATCTCCCCAGCGGGGTCGGTGAGCAGTTCTTC.

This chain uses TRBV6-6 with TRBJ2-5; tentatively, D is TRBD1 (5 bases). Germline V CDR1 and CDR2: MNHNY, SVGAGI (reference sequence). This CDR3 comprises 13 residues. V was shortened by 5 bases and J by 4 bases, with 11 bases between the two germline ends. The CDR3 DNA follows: TGTGCCAGCAGTCTGGGGCCAGGAGAGACCCAGTACTTC. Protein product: CASSLGPGETQYF.

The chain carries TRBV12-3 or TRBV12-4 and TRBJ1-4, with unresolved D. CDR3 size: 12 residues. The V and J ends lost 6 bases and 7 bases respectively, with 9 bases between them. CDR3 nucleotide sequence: TGTGCCAGCAGGAGTCAGGTTGAAAAACTGTTTTTT. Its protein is CASRSQVEKLFF.

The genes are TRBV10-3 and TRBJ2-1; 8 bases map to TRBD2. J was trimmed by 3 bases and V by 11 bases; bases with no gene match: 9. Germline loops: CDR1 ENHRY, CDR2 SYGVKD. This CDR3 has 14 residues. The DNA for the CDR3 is TGTGCCCCCCTCCCGGGACTAGTCTACAATGAGCAGTTCTTC. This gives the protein CAPLPGLVYNEQFF.

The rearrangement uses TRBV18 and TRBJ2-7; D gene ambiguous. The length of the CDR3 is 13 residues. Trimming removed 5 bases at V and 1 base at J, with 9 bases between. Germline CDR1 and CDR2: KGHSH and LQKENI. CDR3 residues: CASSGGRSYEQYF. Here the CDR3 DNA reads TGTGCCAGCTCAGGTGGGCGGTCCTACGAGCAGTACTTC.

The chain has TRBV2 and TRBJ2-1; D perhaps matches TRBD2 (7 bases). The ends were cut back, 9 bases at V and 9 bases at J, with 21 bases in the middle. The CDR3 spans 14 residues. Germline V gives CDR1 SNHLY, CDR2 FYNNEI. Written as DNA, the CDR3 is TGTGCCAGGGGGGGGCAATTAGTCGACAGTGAGCAGTTCTTC. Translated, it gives CARGGQLVDSEQFF.

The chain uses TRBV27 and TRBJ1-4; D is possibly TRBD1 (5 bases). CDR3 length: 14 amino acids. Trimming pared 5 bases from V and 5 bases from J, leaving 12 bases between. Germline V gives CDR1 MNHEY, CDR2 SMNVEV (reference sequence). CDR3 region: CASSPGPKNEKLFF. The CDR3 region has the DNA TGTGCCAGCAGTCCGGGACCGAAAAATGAAAAACTGTTTTTT.

The DNA for the CDR3 is TGTGCCAGCAGCCCCCCTGGGAGGGGGAGGAACGAGCAGTACTTC. Translating it yields CASSPPGRGRNEQYF. The chain is built from TRBV3-1 (or the pseudogene TRBV3-2) and TRBJ2-7, with TRBD2 as a possible D gene (7 bases). The CDR3 is made up of 15 amino acids. With 4 bases removed from V and 5 bases from J, the gap between germline ends came to 18 bases. Per the germline V gene, CDR1 is LGHDT and CDR2 is YNNKEL (reference sequence).

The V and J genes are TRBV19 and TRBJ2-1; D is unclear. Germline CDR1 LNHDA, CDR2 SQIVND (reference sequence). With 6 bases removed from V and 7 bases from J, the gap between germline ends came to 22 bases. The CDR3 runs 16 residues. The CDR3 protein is CASSTAQSTPSNEQFF. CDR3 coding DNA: TGTGCCAGTAGCACCGCCCAGAGCACCCCCTCGAATGAGCAGTTCTTC. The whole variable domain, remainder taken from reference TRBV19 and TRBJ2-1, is DGGITQSPKYLFRKEGQNVTLSCEQNLNHDAMYWYRQDPGQGLRLIYYSQIVNDFQKGDIAEGYSVSREKKESFPLTVTSAQKNPTAFYLCASSTAQSTPSNEQFFGPGTRLTVL.

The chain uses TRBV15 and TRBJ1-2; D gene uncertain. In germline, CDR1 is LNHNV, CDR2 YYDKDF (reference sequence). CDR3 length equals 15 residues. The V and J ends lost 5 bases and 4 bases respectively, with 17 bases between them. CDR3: CATSPTLPEIYGYTF. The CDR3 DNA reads TGTGCCACCAGCCCAACTCTACCAGAGATCTATGGCTACACCTTC.

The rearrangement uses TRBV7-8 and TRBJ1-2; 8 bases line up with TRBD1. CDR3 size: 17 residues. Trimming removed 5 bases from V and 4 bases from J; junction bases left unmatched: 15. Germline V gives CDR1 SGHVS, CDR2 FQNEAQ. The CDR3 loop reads CASSPPQDRAIVYGYTF. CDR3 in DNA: TGTGCCAGCAGCCCGCCACAGGACAGGGCAATTGTCTATGGCTACACCTTC.

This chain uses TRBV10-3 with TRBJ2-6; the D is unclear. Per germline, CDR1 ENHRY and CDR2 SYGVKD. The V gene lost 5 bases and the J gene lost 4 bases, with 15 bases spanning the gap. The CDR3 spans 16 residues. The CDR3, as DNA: TGTGCCATCAGTCAGGAACGCGCCTCCGGGGCCAACGTCCTGACTTTC. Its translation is CAISQERASGANVLTF.

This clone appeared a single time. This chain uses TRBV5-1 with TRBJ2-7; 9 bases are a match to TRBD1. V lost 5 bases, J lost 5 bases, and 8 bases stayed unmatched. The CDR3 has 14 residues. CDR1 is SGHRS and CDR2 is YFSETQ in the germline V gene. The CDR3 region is CASRWGQGSDEQYF. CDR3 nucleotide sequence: TGCGCCAGCAGGTGGGGACAGGGCTCGGACGAGCAGTACTTC.

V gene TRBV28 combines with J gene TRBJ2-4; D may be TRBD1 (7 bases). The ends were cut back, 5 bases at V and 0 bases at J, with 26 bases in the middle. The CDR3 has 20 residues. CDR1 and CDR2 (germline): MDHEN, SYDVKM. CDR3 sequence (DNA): TGTGCCAGCAGTCCTAGGCAGGGGGGCCGACAGAAACTAGCCAAAAACATTCAGTACTTC. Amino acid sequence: CASSPRQGGRQKLAKNIQYF.